This T cell receptor (beta chain) is drawn from a study of blood T cell repertoires in COVID-19 (TCRdb year 2020). At the level of the whole study: Samples covering the acute and convalescent phases of COVID-19 were provided by collaborators in the United States, Italy and Spain. HLA class I and class II types, where available, came from metadata supplied by the sample provider rather than from assay-based typing. A freely available public database, intended as a resource for researchers studying the immune response to SARS-CoV-2, is where the repertoires were released. The sample metadata nearly always contained a de-identified subject ID, COVID-19 status, age in years and sex. The material from the prospective study consisted of cDNA or gDNA derived from T cells, B-cell-depleted T cells, or PBMCs. Deeply sampled blood TCRbeta repertoires from subjects exposed to, actively infected with, or recovered from COVID-19 were included in the dataset. Samples were obtained from the ongoing ImmuneRACE study (first 160 participants) and from over a thousand subjects provided by 6 global collaborators. Here is what the overall study found, with its caveats: Clinical and demographic metadata were provided uncurated, with the amount varying by source and participant.

Comment on this clone: Its antigen is unknown. The sample holds no much larger clone one base away, and base qualities are not on file.

Participants in the prospective study were aged about 18 to 95 years, lived in under 30 United States geographic areas, and enrolled through a virtual design. In the prospective study, cohorts were assigned on the basis of participant-reported clinical history obtained from a screening survey and a study questionnaire. In the prospective study, mobile phlebotomists collected whole blood, serum and a nasopharyngeal or oropharyngeal swab from each participant. Additional blood draws and questionnaires over an approximately two-month period could optionally be provided by prospective study participants. Before DNA extraction, blood samples from the prospective study were shipped at room temperature or frozen. V is trimmed back by 6 bases and J by 8 bases, and the junction contains 12 bases that no gene match accounts for. As encoded in the germline V gene (reference sequence), CDR1 is GTSNPN while CDR2 is SVGIG. The CDR3 spans 14 residues, from the cysteine through the phenylalanine. The only DNA kept is the CDR3, 42 bases in frame from the first base.

The immunoSEQ Assay, a bias-controlled multiplex PCR, was used to amplify TCRbeta CDR3 regions from genomic DNA. Processing in the source paper ran as follows. Within the assay, amplification of reference gene primers was used to estimate how many nucleated cells each sample contained. To quantify the absolute abundance of each unique TCRbeta CDR3 rearrangement, sequence reads were collapsed and filtered. For each sample, productive Simpson clonality was calculated by taking the square root of Simpson's diversity index across productive rearrangements. Drawn from immuneACCESS, this table holds only the in-frame rearrangements with V and J called that TCRdb kept. Clones are partly lost; checked studies trace under half to an unresolved V gene and leave the rest unexplained. The D gene and trimming were derived from the DNA, and the V and J assignments and clone size from that table. For this sample the table gives around 180,000 clones, of which 76% were detected only once. Of the sample, roughly a sixth falls within the top ten clones.

The receptor was isolated from a woman in her 50s with acute COVID-19. The sequence is built from TRBV30 and TRBJ1-2, with 10 bases aligning to TRBD1. What was sequenced was PBMCs or T cells enriched from blood (not recorded which). The CDR3 here reads CACGTGDSLRGYTF. The DNA sequence is as follows: TGTGCCTGCGGGACAGGGGATTCGTTGAGGGGCTACACCTTC.